This section outlines one T cell receptor beta chain sequence together with its context. This sample was taken from a study of control samples from healthy donors and cancer patients. Measured with immunoSEQ multiplex PCR; TCRdb has only the in-frame clones, and not every one. The table records about 130,000 clones, around 96% of them present only once. Germline V CDR1 and CDR2: MDHEN, SYDVKM. V lost 7 bases to trimming and J lost 5 bases; unmatched junction nucleotides: 10. The CDR3 consists of 14 residues. This chain links TRBV28 with TRBJ2-7; 8 bases line up with TRBD1. The receptor's source is a man aged 30 to 45 in good health. What was sequenced was blood. CDR3 loop: CASTRQGFLDEQYF. CDR3 nucleotide sequence: TGTGCCAGCACCCGACAGGGGTTTTTAGACGAGCAGTACTTC.